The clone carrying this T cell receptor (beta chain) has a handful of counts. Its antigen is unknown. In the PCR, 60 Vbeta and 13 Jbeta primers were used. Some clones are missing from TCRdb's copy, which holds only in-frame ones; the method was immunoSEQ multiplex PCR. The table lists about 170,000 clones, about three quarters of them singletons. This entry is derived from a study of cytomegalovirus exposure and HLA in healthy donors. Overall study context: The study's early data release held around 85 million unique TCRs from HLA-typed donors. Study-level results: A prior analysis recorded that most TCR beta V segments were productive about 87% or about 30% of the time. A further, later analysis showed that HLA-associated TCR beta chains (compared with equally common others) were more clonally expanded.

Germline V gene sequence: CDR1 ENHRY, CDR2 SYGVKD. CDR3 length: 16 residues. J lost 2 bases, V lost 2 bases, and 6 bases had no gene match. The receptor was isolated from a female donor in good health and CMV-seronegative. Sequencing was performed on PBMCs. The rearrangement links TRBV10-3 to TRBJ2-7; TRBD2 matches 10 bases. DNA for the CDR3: TGTGCCATCAGTGAGGGGAGAGCGGGGGGGACCTACGAGCAGTACTTC. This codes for CAISEGRAGGTYEQYF.